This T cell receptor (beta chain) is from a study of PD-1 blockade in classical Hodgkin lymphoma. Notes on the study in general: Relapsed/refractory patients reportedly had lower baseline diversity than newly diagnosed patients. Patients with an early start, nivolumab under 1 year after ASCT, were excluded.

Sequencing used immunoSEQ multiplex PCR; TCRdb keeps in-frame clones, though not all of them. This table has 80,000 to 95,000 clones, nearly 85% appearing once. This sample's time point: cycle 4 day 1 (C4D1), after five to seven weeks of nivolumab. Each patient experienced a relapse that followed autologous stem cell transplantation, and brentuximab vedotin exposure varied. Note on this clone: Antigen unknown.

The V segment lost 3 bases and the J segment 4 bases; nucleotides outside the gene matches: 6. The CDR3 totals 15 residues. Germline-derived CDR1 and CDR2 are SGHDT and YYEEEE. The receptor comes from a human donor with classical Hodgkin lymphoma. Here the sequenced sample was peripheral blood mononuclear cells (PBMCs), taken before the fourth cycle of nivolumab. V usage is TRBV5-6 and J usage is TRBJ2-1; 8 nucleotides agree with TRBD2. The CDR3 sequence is CASSSAGGSYNEQFF. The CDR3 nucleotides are TGTGCCAGCAGCTCGGCGGGAGGCTCGTACAATGAGCAGTTCTTC. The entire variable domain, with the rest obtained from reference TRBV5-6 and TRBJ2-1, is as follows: DAGVTQSPTHLIKTRGQQVTLRCSPKSGHDTVSWYQQALGQGPQFIFQYYEEEERQRGNFPDRFSGHQFPNYSSELNVNALLLGDSALYLCASSSAGGSYNEQFFGPGTRLTVL.